The 32 T cell receptor beta chains given below trace back to one sample, sequenced in a study of PD-L1 blockade in urothelial cancer. Clones were sequenced by immunoSEQ multiplex PCR, and TCRdb holds only the in-frame ones, with some missing. The repertoire holds about 100,000 clones, with 91% as singletons. This specimen was PBMCs, taken around atezolizumab (anti-PD-L1) treatment. The receptors were sampled from a woman older than 75 with urothelial cancer.

This chain connects TRBV27 to TRBJ1-2; D remains unclear. Trimming pared 6 bases from V and 2 bases from J, leaving 10 bases between. The CDR3 runs to 13 residues. Germline CDR1 MNHEY, CDR2 SMNVEV (reference sequence). CDR3 DNA: TGTGCCAGCAGGAATACAGAAAACTATGGCTACACCTTC. It yields the protein CASRNTENYGYTF.

Only one count was recorded for this clone. The rearrangement links TRBV7-9 to TRBJ1-3, with D uncertain. V lost 4 bases and J 0 bases, leaving 10 bases between the germline ends. Germline assignment: CDR1 SEHNR and CDR2 FQNEAQ (reference sequence). The CDR3 loop spans 15 amino acids. The CDR3 DNA follows: TGTGCCAGCAGCTGGGAGGGCATCTCTGGAAACACCATATATTTT. It yields the protein CASSWEGISGNTIYF.

CDR3 loop: CASSASGTVSEAFF. The CDR3 bases are TGTGCCAGTAGTGCCTCCGGGACAGTGAGTGAAGCTTTCTTT. The chain employs TRBV19 and TRBJ1-1; 7 bases fit TRBD1. The CDR3 length is 14 residues. Germline CDR1 LNHDA, CDR2 SQIVND (reference sequence). The ends lost 5 bases at V and 7 bases at J; junction bases unmatched: 10.

This clone showed up just once. V and J are TRBV30 and TRBJ2-1; D is perhaps TRBD1 (5 bases). V was shortened by 0 bases and J by 4 bases, with 13 bases between the two germline ends. The CDR3 loop spans 15 amino acids. CDR1 GTSNPN and CDR2 SVGIG come from the germline V gene (reference sequence). DNA of the CDR3: TGTGCCTGGAGTGTGGGTGGGGCGCAGTACAATGAGCAGTTCTTC. It codes for CAWSVGGAQYNEQFF.

The V call is TRBV4-1, the J call TRBJ1-4; D might be TRBD1 (5 bases). Trimming shortened V by 2 bases and J by 8 bases, and 15 bases separated the two germline ends. Per the germline V gene, CDR1 is MGHRA and CDR2 is YSYEKL. The CDR3 length is 15 residues. The CDR3 spells CASSQWGEVFEKLFF. The CDR3 DNA sequence: TGCGCCAGCAGCCAATGGGGGGAAGTCTTCGAAAAACTGTTTTTT.

V is TRBV6-1 and J is TRBJ2-1; 10 nucleotides match TRBD2. The CDR3 is 16 amino acids. Unmatched junction bases numbered 6, after V lost 0 bases and J lost 7 bases. Germline V gives CDR1 MNHNS, CDR2 SASEGT. The CDR3 spells CASSEAPLAGDNEQFF. DNA of the CDR3: TGTGCCAGCAGTGAAGCGCCGCTAGCGGGAGATAATGAGCAGTTCTTC.

The chain links TRBV19 to TRBJ1-2; 7 bases map to TRBD1. Trimming cost V 5 bases and J 8 bases; bases outside gene matches: 11. The CDR3 consists of 14 residues. Per germline, CDR1 LNHDA and CDR2 SQIVND (reference sequence). CDR3 in DNA: TGTGCCAGTAGTCCCGGGACAGCACCGCCCGGCTACACCTTC. Its translation: CASSPGTAPPGYTF.

The rearrangement joins TRBV6-1 to TRBJ2-7; possibly TRBD1 for D (6 bases). The CDR3 has 13 amino acids. With 1 base removed from V and 7 bases from J, the gap between germline ends came to 11 bases. Germline V CDR1 and CDR2: MNHNS, SASEGT. CDR3 bases: TGTGCCAGCAGTGAAGTTGGGGGCCAAGAGCAGTACTTC. As protein: CASSEVGGQEQYF.

The chain combines TRBV5-1 with TRBJ2-5, with TRBD2 matching over 9 bases. The V segment lost 2 bases and the J segment 3 bases; nucleotides outside the gene matches: 8. Germline assignment: CDR1 SGHRS and CDR2 YFSETQ. CDR3 length equals 16 residues. The CDR3 is CASSLGGLAGEETQYF. Here the CDR3 DNA reads TGCGCCAGCAGCTTAGGTGGTTTAGCGGGAGAAGAGACCCAGTACTTC. Together with reference TRBV5-1 and TRBJ2-5, the CDR3 gives the full variable domain: KAGVTQTPRYLIKTRGQQVTLSCSPISGHRSVSWYQQTPGQGLQFLFEYFSETQRNKGNFPGRFSGRQFSNSRSEMNVSTLELGDSALYLCASSLGGLAGEETQYFGPGTRLLVL.

The chain links TRBV6-5 to TRBJ1-5; tentative D call: TRBD1 (6 bases). There are 14 residues in the CDR3. Between the trimmed V and J ends, which lost 8 bases and 2 bases, there was a span of 13 bases. Germline V gives CDR1 MNHEY, CDR2 SVGAGI. This chain's CDR3 is CASAEQGGNQPQHF. Written as DNA, the CDR3 is TGTGCCAGCGCGGAACAGGGAGGCAATCAGCCCCAGCATTTT.

This clone has only one observation. The genes are TRBV27 and TRBJ2-3, with 10 bases aligning to TRBD2. V lost 5 bases to trimming and J lost 3 bases; unmatched junction nucleotides: 14. This CDR3 spans 18 amino acids. The germline V gene encodes CDR1 MNHEY and CDR2 SMNVEV (reference sequence). CDR3 in DNA: TGTGCCAGCAGTCTCCTAGCGGGAGCCCTCCTAGCGACAGATACGCAGTATTTT. As protein: CASSLLAGALLATDTQYF.

The rearrangement links TRBV9 to TRBJ2-7; 7 nucleotides agree with TRBD1. The germline CDR1 and CDR2 sequences are SGDLS and YYNGEE. There are 13 residues in the CDR3. V shed 0 bases and J 9 bases; nucleotides not matched to a gene: 6. CDR3 nucleotide sequence: TGTGCCAGCAGCGTAGGGGCAGGGGACAGGCAGTACTTC. Translated: CASSVGAGDRQYF.

The gene calls are TRBV7-8 and TRBJ1-1; D is ambiguous. Germline V gives CDR1 SGHVS, CDR2 FQNEAQ. Trimming removed 5 bases from V and 0 bases from J, with 13 bases in between. CDR3 length: 15 residues. The CDR3 sequence is CASSPSTRLNTEAFF. Here the CDR3 DNA reads TGTGCCAGCAGCCCATCGACACGTTTGAACACTGAAGCTTTCTTT.

This chain connects TRBV6-5 to TRBJ1-2, with D maybe TRBD1 (6 bases). The CDR3 contains 15 residues. V lost 2 bases, J lost 0 bases, and 10 bases lay in between. Per germline, CDR1 MNHEY and CDR2 SVGAGI. CDR3 protein: CASSYRQDPNYGYTF. DNA for the CDR3: TGTGCCAGCAGTTACAGACAGGATCCTAACTATGGCTACACCTTC.

The J gene is TRBJ2-5, the V gene TRBV9; 7 nucleotides match TRBD2. J lost 4 bases, V lost 0 bases, and 9 bases had no gene match. There are 16 residues in the CDR3. CDR1 and CDR2 from the germline V gene are SGDLS and YYNGEE. The CDR3, as DNA: TGTGCCAGCAGCGTAGGGGCGGGAGCGTCGGGAGAGACCCAGTACTTC. This translates into CASSVGAGASGETQYF.

The chain has TRBV6-1 and TRBJ2-3, with 9 bases aligning to TRBD2. Trimming at V came to 6 bases and at J to 4 bases, leaving 5 bases not matched to a gene. The CDR3 runs 14 residues. Germline CDR1 is MNHNS and CDR2 is SASEGT. The CDR3 sequence: CASRILAGSDTQYF. CDR3 nucleotides: TGTGCCAGCAGGATTCTAGCGGGATCAGATACGCAGTATTTT.

The CDR3 DNA follows: TGCGCCAGCAGCTTAATGACAGGGCTAACCACAGATACGCAGTATTTT. Translating gives CASSLMTGLTTDTQYF. The chain has TRBV5-1 and TRBJ2-3; the match to TRBD1 covers 7 bases. The CDR3 spans 16 residues. Germline trimming cut 2 bases from V and 2 bases from J; bases unmatched to any gene: 8. Germline CDR1 SGHRS, CDR2 YFSETQ.

The V and J genes are TRBV5-1 and TRBJ2-2; weak D call: TRBD2 (6 bases). Trimming took off 1 base at V and 3 bases at J, with 19 bases between the two ends. Germline V gene data show CDR1 as SGHRS and CDR2 as YFSETQ. The CDR3 covers 18 residues. The CDR3 DNA reads TGCGCCAGCAGCTTGCTCCCTTCAGGCGGGACTGACACCGGGGAGCTGTTTTTT. Protein: CASSLLPSGGTDTGELFF.

The chain employs TRBV5-1 and TRBJ2-2, with TRBD1 as a possible D gene (7 bases). This CDR3 has 18 residues. Trimming cost V 4 bases and J 0 bases, with 19 bases left between them. Germline values: CDR1 SGHRS, CDR2 YFSETQ. In DNA form, the CDR3 reads TGCGCCAGCAGCCCGGGGGCAGGGGGGCCTGCGAACACCGGGGAGCTGTTTTTT. Translating it yields CASSPGAGGPANTGELFF. Looking up the rest from reference TRBV5-1 and TRBJ2-2 gives the full variable domain: KAGVTQTPRYLIKTRGQQVTLSCSPISGHRSVSWYQQTPGQGLQFLFEYFSETQRNKGNFPGRFSGRQFSNSRSEMNVSTLELGDSALYLCASSPGAGGPANTGELFFGEGSRLTVL.

The chain couples TRBV28 to TRBJ1-5; TRBD1 matches 11 bases. This CDR3 contains 18 residues. With V trimmed by 5 bases and J by 2 bases, 11 bases remained unmatched. Germline loops: CDR1 MDHEN, CDR2 SYDVKM. The CDR3 bases are TGTGCCAGCAGTCACGGGACAGGGGGGTTGGTTGGCAATCAGCCCCAGCATTTT. Translation: CASSHGTGGLVGNQPQHF.

J is TRBJ2-1 and V is TRBV5-1; 8 nucleotides agree with TRBD2. Losses at the gene ends were 4 bases for V and 0 bases for J; bases not matched to a gene: 15. The CDR3 sequence is 19 residues long. Per the germline V gene, CDR1 is SGHRS and CDR2 is YFSETQ. The CDR3 spells CASSPALLAAINSYNEQFF. CDR3 sequence (DNA): TGCGCCAGCAGCCCGGCCCTACTAGCGGCAATAAACTCCTACAATGAGCAGTTCTTC. Based on the CDR3 plus reference TRBV5-1 and TRBJ2-1, the full variable domain is KAGVTQTPRYLIKTRGQQVTLSCSPISGHRSVSWYQQTPGQGLQFLFEYFSETQRNKGNFPGRFSGRQFSNSRSEMNVSTLELGDSALYLCASSPALLAAINSYNEQFFGPGTRLTVL.

V usage is TRBV18 and J usage is TRBJ1-1; a weak D match, TRBD1 (5 bases). V lost 4 bases and J 5 bases, leaving 20 bases between the germline ends. CDR3 length: 16 residues. Germline loops: CDR1 KGHSH, CDR2 LQKENI. The CDR3, as DNA: TGTGCCAGCTCACTCACGGTCCAGGGAGGAGGGACTGAAGCTTTCTTT. This sequence encodes CASSLTVQGGGTEAFF.

The V and J genes are TRBV18 and TRBJ1-3; 9 bases are a match to TRBD1. The junction had 14 bases not matched to a gene; V was cut back by 2 bases and J by 6 bases. CDR1 is KGHSH, CDR2 LQKENI, per germline. This CDR3 has 18 residues. CDR3 DNA sequence: TGTGCCAGCTCACCATCTAGACCTGGACAGGGGATACCAAACACCATATATTTT. Protein: CASSPSRPGQGIPNTIYF.

This chain uses TRBV6-5 with TRBJ1-1; no definite D call. Trimming stripped 5 bases from V and 8 bases from J, with 15 bases between. Germline CDR1 and CDR2: MNHEY and SVGAGI. The CDR3 has 13 residues. The CDR3 loop is CASSPRRGAEAFF. The CDR3 bases are TGTGCCAGCAGTCCCCGGCGGGGAGCGGAAGCTTTCTTT.

The rearrangement joins TRBV19 to TRBJ1-4; 8 bases are shared with TRBD1. The V segment lost 5 bases and the J segment 4 bases; nucleotides outside the gene matches: 9. The CDR3 has 16 amino acids. Germline lookup yields CDR1 LNHDA and CDR2 SQIVND (reference sequence). DNA for the CDR3: TGTGCCAGTAGTTCTTTCCGGGGACAGGTTAATGAAAAACTGTTTTTT. It codes for CASSSFRGQVNEKLFF.

This clone was observed a single time. The chain's CDR3 is CASSLGQLTGELFF. In DNA, the CDR3 is TGTGCCAGCAGCCTTGGACAGCTAACCGGGGAGCTGTTTTTT. The genes are TRBV7-2 and TRBJ2-2; maybe TRBD1 (6 bases). The CDR3 loop spans 14 amino acids. The V and J ends lost 5 bases and 5 bases respectively, with 12 bases between them. CDR1 and CDR2 from the germline V gene are SGHTA and FQGNSA.

The gene calls are TRBV5-4 and TRBJ1-1; a weak D match, TRBD1 (5 bases). This CDR3 is 11 amino acids long. Trimming took 2 bases from V and 11 from J, leaving 10 bases between them. Per the germline V gene, CDR1 is SGHNT and CDR2 is YYREEE (reference sequence). The CDR3 sequence: CASSLDSTAFF. The CDR3 region has the DNA TGTGCCAGCAGCTTAGACAGTACTGCTTTCTTT. The entire variable domain, with the rest obtained from reference TRBV5-4 and TRBJ1-1, is as follows: ETGVTQSPTHLIKTRGQQVTLRCSSQSGHNTVSWYQQALGQGPQFIFQYYREEENGRGNFPPRFSGLQFPNYSSELNVNALELDDSALYLCASSLDSTAFFGQGTRLTVV.

This chain uses TRBV6-1 with TRBJ2-5; D is possibly TRBD2 (5 bases). Germline V gives CDR1 MNHNS, CDR2 SASEGT. The CDR3 has 14 amino acids. Trimming took 5 bases from V and 2 from J, leaving 12 bases between them. The DNA of the CDR3 is TGTGCCAGCAGTCCCGGCGGGTTTCAAGAGACCCAGTACTTC. This gives the protein CASSPGGFQETQYF.

The rearrangement links TRBV9 to TRBJ1-1; tentative D call: TRBD1 (5 bases). V was shortened by 3 bases and J by 0 bases, with 15 bases between the two germline ends. From germline, CDR1 is SGDLS and CDR2 YYNGEE. CDR3 length: 16 residues. CDR3 region: CASSASRGGVNTEAFF. The CDR3 nucleotides are TGTGCCAGCAGCGCCTCCCGGGGGGGGGTGAACACTGAAGCTTTCTTT.

The chain carries TRBV30 and TRBJ2-2, with 7 positions matching TRBD2. The V and J ends lost 3 bases and 2 bases, in that order; junction bases with no gene match: 3. CDR3 length: 14 amino acids. Germline V gives CDR1 GTSNPN, CDR2 SVGIG (reference sequence). The CDR3 DNA sequence: TGTGCCTGGAGGGGGGGGATCAACACCGGGGAGCTGTTTTTT. Protein sequence: CAWRGGINTGELFF. The variable domain in full, with the rest retrieved from reference TRBV30 and TRBJ2-2, is SQTIHQWPATLVQPVGSPLSLECTVEGTSNPNLYWYRQAAGRGLQLLFYSVGIGQISSEVPQNLSASRPQDRQFILSSKKLLLSDSGFYLCAWRGGINTGELFFGEGSRLTVL.

V usage is TRBV7-8 and J usage is TRBJ2-1; TRBD2 aligns across 12 bases. CDR3 length: 17 residues. Germline V gene data show CDR1 as SGHVS and CDR2 as FQNEAQ. V lost 1 base, J lost 3 bases, and 4 bases stayed unmatched. This CDR3 reads CASSLDGTSGFYNEQFF. DNA of the CDR3: TGTGCCAGCAGCTTAGACGGGACTAGCGGGTTCTACAATGAGCAGTTCTTC.

This rearrangement joins TRBV28 to TRBJ1-1, with D unresolved. Germline values: CDR1 MDHEN, CDR2 SYDVKM. CDR3 length: 14 residues. V shed 3 bases and J shed 4 bases, with 12 bases lying between them. The DNA of the CDR3 is TGTGCCAGCAGTTTGGCGACACCATTCACTGAAGCTTTCTTT. Encoded protein: CASSLATPFTEAFF.